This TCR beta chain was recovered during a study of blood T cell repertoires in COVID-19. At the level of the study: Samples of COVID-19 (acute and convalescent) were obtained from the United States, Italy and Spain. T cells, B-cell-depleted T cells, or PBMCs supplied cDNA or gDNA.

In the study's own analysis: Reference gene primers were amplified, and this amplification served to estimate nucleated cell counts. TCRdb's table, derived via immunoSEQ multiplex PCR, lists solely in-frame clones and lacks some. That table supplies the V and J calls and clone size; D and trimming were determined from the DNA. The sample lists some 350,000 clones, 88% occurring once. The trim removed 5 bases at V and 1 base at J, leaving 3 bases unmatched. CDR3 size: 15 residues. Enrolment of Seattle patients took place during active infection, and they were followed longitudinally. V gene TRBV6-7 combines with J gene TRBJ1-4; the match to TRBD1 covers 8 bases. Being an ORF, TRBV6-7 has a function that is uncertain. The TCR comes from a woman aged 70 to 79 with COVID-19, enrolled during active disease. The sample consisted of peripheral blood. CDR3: CASSNRGGTNEKLFF. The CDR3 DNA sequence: TGTGCCAGCAGTAACAGGGGGGGAACTAATGAAAAACTGTTTTTT.